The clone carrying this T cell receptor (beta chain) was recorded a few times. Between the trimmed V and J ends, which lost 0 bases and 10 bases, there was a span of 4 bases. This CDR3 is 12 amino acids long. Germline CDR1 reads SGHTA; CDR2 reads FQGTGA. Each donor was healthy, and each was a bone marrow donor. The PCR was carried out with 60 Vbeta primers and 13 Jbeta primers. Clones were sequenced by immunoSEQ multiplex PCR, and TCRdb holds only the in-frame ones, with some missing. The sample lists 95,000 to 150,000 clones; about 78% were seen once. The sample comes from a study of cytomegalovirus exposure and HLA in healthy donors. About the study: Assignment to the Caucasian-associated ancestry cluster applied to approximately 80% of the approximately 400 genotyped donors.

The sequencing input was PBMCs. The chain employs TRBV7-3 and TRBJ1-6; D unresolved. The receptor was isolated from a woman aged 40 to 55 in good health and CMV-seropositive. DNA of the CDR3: TGTGCCAGCAGCTTAACCGGGTCACCCCTCCACTTT. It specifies CASSLTGSPLHF.